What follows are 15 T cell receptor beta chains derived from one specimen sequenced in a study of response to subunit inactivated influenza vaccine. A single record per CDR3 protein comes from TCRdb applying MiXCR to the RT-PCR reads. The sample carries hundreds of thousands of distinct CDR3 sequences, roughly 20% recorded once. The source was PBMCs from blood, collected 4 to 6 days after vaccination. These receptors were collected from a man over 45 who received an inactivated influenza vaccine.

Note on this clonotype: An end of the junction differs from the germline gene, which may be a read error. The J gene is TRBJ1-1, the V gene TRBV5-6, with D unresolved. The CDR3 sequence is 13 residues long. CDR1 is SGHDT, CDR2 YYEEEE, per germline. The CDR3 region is CAISPGLRTEAFF. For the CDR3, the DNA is TGTGCCATCAGCCCCGGGCTGCGCACTGAAGCTTTCTTT.

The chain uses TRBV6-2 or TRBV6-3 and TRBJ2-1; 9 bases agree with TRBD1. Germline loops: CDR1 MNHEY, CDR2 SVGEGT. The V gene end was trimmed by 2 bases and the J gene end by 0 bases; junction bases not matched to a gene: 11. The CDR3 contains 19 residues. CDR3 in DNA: TGTGCCAGCAGTTACAACCGGGACAGGGAAGTTCTCTCCTACAATGAGCAGTTCTTC. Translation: CASSYNRDREVLSYNEQFF.

CDR3 in amino acids: CASSRGRDRVYEQYF. CDR3 in DNA: TGTGCCAGCAGCCGAGGCCGGGACAGGGTATACGAGCAGTACTTC. The chain has TRBV12-3 or TRBV12-4 and TRBJ2-7, with TRBD1 identical over 9 bases. The ends lost 6 bases at V and 4 bases at J; junction bases unmatched: 10. The CDR3 covers 15 residues.

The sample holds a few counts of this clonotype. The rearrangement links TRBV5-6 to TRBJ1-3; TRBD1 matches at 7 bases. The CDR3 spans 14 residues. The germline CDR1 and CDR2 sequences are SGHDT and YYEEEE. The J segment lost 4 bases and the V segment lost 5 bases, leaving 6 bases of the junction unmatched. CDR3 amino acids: CASSFDREGNTIYF. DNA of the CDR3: TGTGCCAGCAGTTTCGACAGGGAGGGAAACACCATATATTTT.

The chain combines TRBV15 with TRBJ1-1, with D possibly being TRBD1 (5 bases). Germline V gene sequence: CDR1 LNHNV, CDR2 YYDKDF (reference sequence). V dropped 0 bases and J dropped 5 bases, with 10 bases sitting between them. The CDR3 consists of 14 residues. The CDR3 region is CATSRDYQGTEAFF. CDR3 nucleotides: TGTGCCACCAGCAGAGATTACCAGGGAACTGAAGCTTTCTTT.

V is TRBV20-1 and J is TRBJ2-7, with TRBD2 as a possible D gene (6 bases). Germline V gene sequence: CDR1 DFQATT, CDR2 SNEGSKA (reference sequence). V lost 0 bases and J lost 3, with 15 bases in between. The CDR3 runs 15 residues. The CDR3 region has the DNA TGCAGTGCTAGAGATGGGGCTAGACTAGTCTACGAGCAGTACTTC. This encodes CSARDGARLVYEQYF.

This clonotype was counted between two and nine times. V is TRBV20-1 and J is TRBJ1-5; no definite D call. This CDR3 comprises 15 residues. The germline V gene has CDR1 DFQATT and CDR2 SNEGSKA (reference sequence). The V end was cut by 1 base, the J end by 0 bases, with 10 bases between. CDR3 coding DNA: TGCAGTGCTAGAGGCGGTACCGATAGCAATCAGCCCCAGCATTTT. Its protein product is CSARGGTDSNQPQHF.

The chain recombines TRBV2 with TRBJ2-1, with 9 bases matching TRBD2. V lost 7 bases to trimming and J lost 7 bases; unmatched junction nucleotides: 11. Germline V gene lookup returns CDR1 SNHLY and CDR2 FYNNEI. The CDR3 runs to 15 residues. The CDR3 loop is CASTEGLAGRNEQFF. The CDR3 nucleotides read TGTGCCAGCACCGAAGGGCTAGCGGGAAGAAATGAGCAGTTCTTC.

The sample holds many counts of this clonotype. The CDR3 loop reads CASSEGEGTKQFF. DNA for the CDR3: TGTGCCAGCAGTGAAGGGGAGGGGACAAAGCAGTTCTTC. J is TRBJ2-1 and V is TRBV6-1, with D perhaps TRBD2 (7 bases). Trimming shortened V by 1 base and J by 11 bases, and 12 bases separated the two germline ends. This CDR3 region has 13 residues. Germline V gene data show CDR1 as MNHNS and CDR2 as SASEGT.

CDR3 DNA sequence: TGTGCCAGCAGCTTAACCGGGACAAAAATCGAGCAGTTCTTC. Encoded protein: CASSLTGTKIEQFF. V gene TRBV7-6 combines with J gene TRBJ2-1, with D possibly matching TRBD1 (6 bases). Germline assignment: CDR1 SGHVS and CDR2 FNYEAQ. V was trimmed by 2 bases and J by 10 bases, leaving 15 bases between them. The length of the CDR3 is 14 residues.

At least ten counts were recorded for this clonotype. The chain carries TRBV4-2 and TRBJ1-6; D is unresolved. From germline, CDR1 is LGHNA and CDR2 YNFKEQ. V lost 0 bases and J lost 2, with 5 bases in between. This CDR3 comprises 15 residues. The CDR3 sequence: CASSQEGPYNSPLHF. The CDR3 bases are TGTGCCAGCAGCCAAGAAGGCCCCTATAATTCACCCCTCCACTTT.

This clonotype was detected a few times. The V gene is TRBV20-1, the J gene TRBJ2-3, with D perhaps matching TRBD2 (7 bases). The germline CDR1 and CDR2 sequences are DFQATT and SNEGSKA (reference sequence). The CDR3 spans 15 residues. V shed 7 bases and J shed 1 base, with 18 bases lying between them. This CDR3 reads CSGKMGGLGTDTQYF. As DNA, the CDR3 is TGCAGTGGAAAAATGGGGGGGCTAGGCACAGATACGCAGTATTTT.

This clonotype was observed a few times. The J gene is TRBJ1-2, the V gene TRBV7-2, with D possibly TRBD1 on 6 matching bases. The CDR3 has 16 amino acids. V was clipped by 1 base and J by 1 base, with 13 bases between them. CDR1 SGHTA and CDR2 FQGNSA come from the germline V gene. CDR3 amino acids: CASSLGRQGFNYGYTF. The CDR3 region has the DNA TGTGCCAGCAGCTTAGGGCGGCAGGGGTTTAACTATGGCTACACCTTC. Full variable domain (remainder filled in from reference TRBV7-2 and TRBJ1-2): GAGVSQSPSNKVTEKGKDVELRCDPISGHTALYWYRQSLGQGLEFLIYFQGNSAPDKSGLPSDRFSAERTGGSVSTLTIQRTQQEDSAVYLCASSLGRQGFNYGYTFGSGTRLTVV.

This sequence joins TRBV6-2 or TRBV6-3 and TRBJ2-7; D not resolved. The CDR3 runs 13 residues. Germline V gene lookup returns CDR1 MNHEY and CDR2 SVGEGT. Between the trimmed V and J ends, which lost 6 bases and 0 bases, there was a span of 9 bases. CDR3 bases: TGTGCCAGCAGGTCAAGGAGCTCCTACGAGCAGTACTTC. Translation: CASRSRSSYEQYF.

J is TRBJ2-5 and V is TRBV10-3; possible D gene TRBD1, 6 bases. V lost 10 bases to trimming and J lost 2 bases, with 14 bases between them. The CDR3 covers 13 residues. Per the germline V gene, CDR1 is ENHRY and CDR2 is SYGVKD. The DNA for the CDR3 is TGTGCCACGGACAGCGGTGTTCAAGAGACCCAGTACTTC. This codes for CATDSGVQETQYF.